This T cell receptor (beta chain) is drawn from a study of T cell repertoires in cytomegalovirus infection. Only a few counts were recorded for this clonotype. Its specificity is not known. Each CDR3 protein gets one entry after TCRdb re-called the reads with MiXCR. The sample yields some 280,000 distinct CDR3 sequences, roughly an eighth seen once. This CDR3 comprises 12 residues. Germline V gene data show CDR1 as DFQATT and CDR2 as SNEGSKA (reference sequence). Trimming removed 0 bases from V and 3 bases from J, with 5 bases in between. Study-wide results and limits: The cumulative frequency of public TCR beta families distinguished individuals who carried CMV together with the relevant HLA.

V usage is TRBV20-1 and J usage is TRBJ1-1; unclear D gene. The receptor was derived from a human donor in good health (CMV status not recorded). Some clones in this sample may be carry-over from other donors' samples. Sequenced material: PBMCs. DNA of the CDR3: TGCAGTGCTAGAGACGGAGACACTGAAGCTTTCTTT. Its protein is CSARDGDTEAFF.